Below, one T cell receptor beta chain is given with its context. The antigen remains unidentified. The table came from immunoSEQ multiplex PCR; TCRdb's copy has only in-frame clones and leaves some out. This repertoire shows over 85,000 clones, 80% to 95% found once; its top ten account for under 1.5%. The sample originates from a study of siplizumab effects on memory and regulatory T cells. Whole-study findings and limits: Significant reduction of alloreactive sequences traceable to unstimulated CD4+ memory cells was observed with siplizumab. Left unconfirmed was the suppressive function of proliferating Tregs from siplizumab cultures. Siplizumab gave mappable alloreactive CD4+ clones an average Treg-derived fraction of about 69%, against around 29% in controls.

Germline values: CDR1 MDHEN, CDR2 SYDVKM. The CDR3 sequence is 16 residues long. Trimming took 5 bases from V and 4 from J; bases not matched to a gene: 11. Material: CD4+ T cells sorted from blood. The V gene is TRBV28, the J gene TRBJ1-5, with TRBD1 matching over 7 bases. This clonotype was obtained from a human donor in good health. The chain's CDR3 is CASSPGGRDSNQPQHF. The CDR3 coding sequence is TGTGCCAGCAGTCCTGGGGGCCGGGACAGTAATCAGCCCCAGCATTTT.